The rows below give T cell receptor beta chains drawn from one sample of a study of identical twins. TCRdb reprocessed the 5' RACE reads via MiXCR and lists one record per CDR3 protein. The sample includes 300,000 or so distinct CDR3 sequences, over 8.5% of them seen just once. The sample also formed part of further work on yellow fever vaccine responses in identical twins.

Sample: CD8+ T cells sorted from blood. The receptors here all came from a woman between 18 and 29 years old in good health. Both conserved end residues are part of each CDR3. The order of the fields is V gene, J gene, D gene, clone size, CDR3 protein, CDR3 DNA. D genes are given only for firm matches. A clone size is listed for some rows: how often the clone was seen (once, few, many), or a class if it is expanded.

v_gene: TRBV27; j_gene: TRBJ2-3; d_gene: TRBD2; abundance: few; CDR3aa: CASSLGGRAEDTQYF; CDR3nt: TGTGCCAGCAGTTTAGGCGGGAGGGCCGAGGATACGCAGTATTTT
v_gene: TRBV4-2; j_gene: TRBJ2-3; d_gene: TRBD2; abundance: .; CDR3aa: CASSPPGLAPSTDTQYF; CDR3nt: TGTGCCAGCAGCCCACCGGGACTAGCGCCAAGCACAGATACGCAGTATTTT
v_gene: TRBV29-1; j_gene: TRBJ2-3; d_gene: TRBD1; abundance: .; CDR3aa: CSVDPGTGTNTQYF; CDR3nt: TGCAGCGTTGACCCCGGGACAGGGACAAATACGCAGTATTTT
v_gene: TRBV5-1; j_gene: TRBJ2-7; d_gene: .; abundance: .; CDR3aa: CASRTSTAGVVSYEQYF; CDR3nt: TGCGCCAGCAGAACCTCTACCGCAGGGGTCGTCTCCTACGAGCAGTACTTC
v_gene: TRBV6-1; j_gene: TRBJ2-5; d_gene: .; abundance: many; CDR3aa: CASIGGSMETQYF; CDR3nt: TGTGCCAGCATAGGGGGGAGTATGGAGACCCAGTACTTC
v_gene: TRBV6-5; j_gene: TRBJ2-5; d_gene: .; abundance: .; CDR3aa: CASSPLEEYQETQYF; CDR3nt: TGTGCCAGCAGCCCACTCGAGGAATACCAAGAGACCCAGTACTTC
v_gene: TRBV12-3/TRBV12-4; j_gene: TRBJ2-6; d_gene: TRBD1; abundance: few; CDR3aa: CASSLAQGTGEFSGANVLTF; CDR3nt: TGTGCCAGCAGTTTAGCCCAAGGGACAGGGGAGTTTTCTGGGGCCAACGTCCTGACTTTC
v_gene: TRBV12-3/TRBV12-4; j_gene: TRBJ2-7; d_gene: .; abundance: many; CDR3aa: CASREQGYEQYF; CDR3nt: TGTGCCAGCAGAGAACAGGGATACGAGCAGTACTTC
v_gene: TRBV4-3; j_gene: TRBJ2-1; d_gene: TRBD1; abundance: .; CDR3aa: CASSQVRQGAYNEQFF; CDR3nt: TGCGCCAGCAGCCAAGTTAGGCAGGGGGCGTACAATGAGCAGTTCTTC
v_gene: TRBV5-6; j_gene: TRBJ2-1; d_gene: .; abundance: many; CDR3aa: CASSLSGSDEQFF; CDR3nt: TGTGCCAGCAGCTTATCCGGGAGCGATGAGCAGTTCTTC
v_gene: TRBV7-8; j_gene: TRBJ2-1; d_gene: TRBD1; abundance: few; CDR3aa: CASSLEGAGDAYNEQFF; CDR3nt: TGTGCCAGCAGCTTAGAGGGGGCCGGGGATGCTTACAATGAGCAGTTCTTC
v_gene: TRBV27; j_gene: TRBJ2-7; d_gene: .; abundance: few; CDR3aa: CASSSLLSYEQYF; CDR3nt: TGTGCCAGCAGTTCTCTCCTAAGCTACGAGCAGTACTTC
v_gene: TRBV6-5; j_gene: TRBJ2-7; d_gene: TRBD1; abundance: few; CDR3aa: CASSYRQGLREQYF; CDR3nt: TGTGCCAGCAGTTACAGACAGGGGTTGAGGGAGCAGTACTTC
v_gene: TRBV18; j_gene: TRBJ2-7; d_gene: TRBD2; abundance: many; CDR3aa: CASSPRAGETLYEQYF; CDR3nt: TGTGCCAGCTCACCAAGAGCGGGGGAAACCTTATACGAGCAGTACTTC
v_gene: TRBV12-3/TRBV12-4; j_gene: TRBJ2-5; d_gene: .; abundance: few; CDR3aa: CASRTTDFPSSGHSLETQYF; CDR3nt: TGTGCCAGCAGAACGACAGACTTCCCTTCCTCGGGCCATTCTCTGGAGACCCAGTACTTC
v_gene: TRBV28; j_gene: TRBJ2-3; d_gene: TRBD1; abundance: .; CDR3aa: CASSTGASPTDTQYF; CDR3nt: TGTGCCAGCTCGACAGGGGCCTCCCCTACGGATACGCAGTATTTT
v_gene: TRBV11-3; j_gene: TRBJ1-1; d_gene: TRBD1; abundance: many; CDR3aa: CASSPRQGFKAFF; CDR3nt: TGTGCCAGCAGCCCGCGACAGGGGTTCAAAGCTTTCTTT
v_gene: TRBV25-1; j_gene: TRBJ2-1; d_gene: .; abundance: few; CDR3aa: CASSDWSSYNEQFF; CDR3nt: TGTGCCAGCAGTGATTGGAGCTCCTACAATGAGCAGTTCTTC
v_gene: TRBV10-3; j_gene: TRBJ2-1; d_gene: TRBD1; abundance: .; CDR3aa: CAINNRDSPYNEQFF; CDR3nt: TGTGCCATCAATAACCGGGACAGTCCCTACAATGAGCAGTTCTTC
v_gene: TRBV2; j_gene: TRBJ2-4; d_gene: .; abundance: few; CDR3aa: CASREEGAKNIQYF; CDR3nt: TGTGCCAGCAGGGAAGAGGGGGCCAAAAACATTCAGTACTTC
v_gene: TRBV5-1; j_gene: TRBJ1-1; d_gene: .; abundance: few; CDR3aa: CASSLSPGVGTEAFF; CDR3nt: TGCGCCAGCAGCTTGTCTCCAGGGGTGGGCACTGAAGCTTTCTTT
v_gene: TRBV2; j_gene: TRBJ1-2; d_gene: .; abundance: .; CDR3aa: CASRENTYGTF; CDR3nt: TGTGCCAGCAGGGAAAATACCTACGGCACCTTC
v_gene: TRBV4-2; j_gene: TRBJ2-7; d_gene: TRBD2; abundance: many; CDR3aa: CASSQVLRRAGVREQYF; CDR3nt: TGTGCCAGCAGCCAAGTTCTACGCCGGGCGGGAGTACGAGAGCAGTACTTC
v_gene: TRBV10-3; j_gene: TRBJ2-5; d_gene: TRBD2; abundance: many; CDR3aa: CAVMGLAGGNPLF; CDR3nt: TGTGCCGTGATGGGACTAGCGGGGGGTAACCCTCTGTTC
v_gene: TRBV12-3/TRBV12-4; j_gene: TRBJ2-7; d_gene: .; abundance: few; CDR3aa: CASSPLMTDFPYEQYF; CDR3nt: TGTGCCAGCAGTCCTCTGATGACGGATTTCCCCTACGAGCAGTACTTC
v_gene: TRBV29-1; j_gene: TRBJ2-1; d_gene: .; abundance: many; CDR3aa: CSVPGGGGHSYNEQFF; CDR3nt: TGCAGCGTTCCCGGCGGAGGCGGGCACTCCTACAATGAGCAGTTCTTC
v_gene: TRBV4-2; j_gene: TRBJ2-2; d_gene: .; abundance: few; CDR3aa: CASRTEQLTNTGELFF; CDR3nt: TGTGCCAGCAGAACCGAACAGCTTACGAACACCGGGGAGCTGTTTTTT
v_gene: TRBV6-6; j_gene: TRBJ2-2; d_gene: .; abundance: .; CDR3aa: CASSYSAGELFF; CDR3nt: TGTGCCAGCAGTTACTCGGCCGGGGAGCTGTTTTTT
v_gene: TRBV20-1; j_gene: TRBJ2-7; d_gene: TRBD1; abundance: .; CDR3aa: CSARGRDSPYEQYF; CDR3nt: TGCAGTGCTAGAGGCCGGGACAGCCCCTACGAGCAGTACTTC